The next 19 T cell receptor beta chains were all read from a single sample in a study of shared clonotypes between healthy human individuals. Sequencing used immunoSEQ multiplex PCR; TCRdb keeps in-frame clones, though not all of them. This sample has fewer than 3 million clones, with roughly 90% found just once. The sequencing input was naive CD4+ T cells from PBMCs. The subset here: CD45RA+ positively selected. All receptors come from a man younger than 35 in good health. Some clones in this sample may be carry-over from other donors' samples.

The rearrangement links TRBV6-5 to TRBJ2-5; D is possibly TRBD2 (5 bases). V lost 0 bases to trimming and J lost 1 base, with 9 bases between them. The CDR3 loop spans 15 amino acids. Germline CDR1 and CDR2: MNHEY and SVGAGI. CDR3 amino acids: CASSYSRGAQETQYF. The CDR3 DNA reads TGTGCCAGCAGTTACTCCCGGGGTGCCCAAGAGACCCAGTACTTC.

This clone was picked up a small number of times. J is TRBJ1-2 and V is TRBV7-9; D gene uncertain. Looked up from germline, CDR1 is SEHNR and CDR2 is FQNEAQ (reference sequence). With 1 base removed from V and 8 bases from J, the gap between germline ends came to 17 bases. The CDR3 has 15 amino acids. CDR3 DNA: TGTGCCAGCAGCTTAGGGGTCCAGAGGCTGCGGGGCTACACCTTC. The encoded protein is CASSLGVQRLRGYTF. Full variable domain (missing parts from reference TRBV7-9 and TRBJ1-2): DTGVSQNPRHKITKRGQNVTFRCDPISEHNRLYWYRQTLGQGPEFLTYFQNEAQLEKSRLLSDRFSAERPKGSFSTLEIQRTEQGDSAMYLCASSLGVQRLRGYTFGSGTRLTVV.

This chain joins TRBV5-1 and TRBJ2-2; the D gene is possibly TRBD1 (7 bases). The ends were cut back, 4 bases at V and 6 bases at J, with 16 bases in the middle. Germline V lookup: CDR1 SGHRS, CDR2 YFSETQ. The CDR3 length is 15 residues. CDR3 DNA: TGCGCCAGCAGCACTAACAGGGGACTGGCCGGGGAGCTGTTTTTT. Translating it yields CASSTNRGLAGELFF. The full variable domain, in which reference TRBV5-1 and TRBJ2-2 provide the parts outside the CDR3, is KAGVTQTPRYLIKTRGQQVTLSCSPISGHRSVSWYQQTPGQGLQFLFEYFSETQRNKGNFPGRFSGRQFSNSRSEMNVSTLELGDSALYLCASSTNRGLAGELFFGEGSRLTVL.

The chain uses TRBV11-2 and TRBJ2-1; D gene ambiguous. The CDR3 is made up of 12 amino acids. Germline V lookup: CDR1 SGHAT, CDR2 FQNNGV. The V end lost 4 bases, the J end lost 5 bases, and 6 bases lay between the germline ends. This chain's CDR3 is CASSSEDNEQFF. The CDR3 coding sequence is TGTGCCAGCAGCTCCGAGGACAATGAGCAGTTCTTC.

The chain combines TRBV6-6 with TRBJ2-2, with 8 bases identical to TRBD1. Unmatched junction bases numbered 7, after V lost 5 bases and J lost 5 bases. The CDR3 has 15 amino acids. Per the germline V gene, CDR1 is MNHNY and CDR2 is SVGAGI (reference sequence). This CDR3 is CASSPRRQGTGELFF. The CDR3 region has the DNA TGTGCCAGCAGTCCACGAAGACAGGGGACCGGGGAGCTGTTTTTT.

The chain combines TRBV28 with TRBJ2-1, with 16 bases identical to TRBD2. V shed 8 bases and J 0 bases; nucleotides not matched to a gene: 10. The CDR3 has 19 amino acids. Germline V CDR1 and CDR2: MDHEN, SYDVKM. CDR3 nucleotides: TGTGCCAGCTCAGAGGTGGGACTAGCGGGAGGGAGCTCCTACAATGAGCAGTTCTTC. It codes for CASSEVGLAGGSSYNEQFF.

This sequence joins TRBV5-1 and TRBJ1-5, with no clear D. Deletions cut 0 bases from V and 0 bases from J, with 13 bases between. CDR1 and CDR2 (germline): SGHRS, YFSETQ. The CDR3 contains 17 residues. The CDR3 protein is CASSLEGISDSNQPQHF. The DNA of the CDR3 is TGCGCCAGCAGCTTGGAGGGCATCTCCGATAGCAATCAGCCCCAGCATTTT.

This clone is a singleton in its sample. Other DNA sequences from this sample encode an identical CDR3 as well. The chain joins TRBV6-5 to TRBJ1-5; 10 bases agree with TRBD1. The V and J ends lost 5 bases and 3 bases, in that order; junction bases with no gene match: 4. Germline V gene lookup returns CDR1 MNHEY and CDR2 SVGAGI. The CDR3 extends over 15 amino acids. The CDR3 DNA reads as TGTGCCAGCAGTCGGGACAGGGGATTCAATCAGCCCCAGCATTTT. This sequence encodes CASSRDRGFNQPQHF.

The rearrangement joins TRBV2 to TRBJ2-1; 7 bases are a match to TRBD1. The germline V gene encodes CDR1 SNHLY and CDR2 FYNNEI. The CDR3 is 12 amino acids. Losses at the gene ends were 6 bases for V and 8 bases for J; bases not matched to a gene: 4. The CDR3 sequence is CASRRDRDEQFF. In DNA form, the CDR3 reads TGTGCCAGCAGGAGAGACAGGGATGAGCAGTTCTTC.

The J gene is TRBJ2-1, the V gene TRBV7-8; D gene uncertain. V was trimmed by 4 bases and J by 9 bases, leaving 19 bases between them. Germline V gives CDR1 SGHVS, CDR2 FQNEAQ. The CDR3 spans 15 residues. The CDR3 DNA is TGTGCCAGCAGCTCAGGACCACTCCCGGGCGGTGAGCAGTTCTTC. Its translation: CASSSGPLPGGEQFF.

The chain combines TRBV4-1 with TRBJ2-1; 9 nucleotides agree with TRBD1. The CDR3 sequence is 19 residues long. Germline V gives CDR1 MGHRA, CDR2 YSYEKL. Trimming cost V 0 bases and J 7 bases; bases outside gene matches: 16. CDR3 sequence: CASSQDTTGGQQGGNEQFF. Written as DNA, the CDR3 is TGCGCCAGCAGCCAAGACACAACAGGGGGCCAACAAGGGGGAAATGAGCAGTTCTTC.

V is TRBV7-9 and J is TRBJ2-5; TRBD2 agrees at 7 bases. With 1 base clipped from V and 5 bases from J, the junction kept 10 bases outside the gene matches. CDR3 length equals 16 residues. Per the germline V gene, CDR1 is SEHNR and CDR2 is FQNEAQ (reference sequence). CDR3 DNA: TGTGCCAGCAGCTTAGTATGGGCAGGGAGGGACGAGACCCAGTACTTC. Translating it yields CASSLVWAGRDETQYF.

With regard to this clone: Other DNA sequences in this specimen translate into the identical CDR3. V gene TRBV29-1 combines with J gene TRBJ1-5; no clear D. Trimming left V 4 bases short and J 5 bases short, with 9 bases between. This CDR3 has 12 residues. Germline CDR1 is SQVTM and CDR2 is ANQGSEA. The CDR3 sequence is CSVGEGDQPQHF. CDR3 coding DNA: TGCAGCGTTGGGGAGGGCGATCAGCCCCAGCATTTT.

This sequence joins TRBV28 and TRBJ2-7, with D unclear. Trimming took 3 bases from V and 1 from J, leaving 10 bases between them. CDR3 length: 14 residues. The germline V gene has CDR1 MDHEN and CDR2 SYDVKM. The CDR3, as DNA: TGTGCCAGCAGTTTGGTGGGCAGGTCCTACGAGCAGTACTTC. Amino acid sequence: CASSLVGRSYEQYF.

This clone was picked up a small number of times. The CDR3 DNA is TGTGCCAGTAGTGTCCTAGCGAACACCGGGGAGCTGTTTTTT. This encodes CASSVLANTGELFF. The chain links TRBV19 to TRBJ2-2; D uncertain. The CDR3 runs 14 residues. V lost 5 bases and J lost 0, with 7 bases in between. Germline V gene lookup returns CDR1 LNHDA and CDR2 SQIVND (reference sequence).

This clone came up once. This chain joins TRBV10-3 and TRBJ2-1, with 11 nucleotides matching TRBD2. In germline, CDR1 is ENHRY, CDR2 SYGVKD. There are 17 residues in the CDR3. Germline trimming cut 0 bases from V and 8 bases from J; bases unmatched to any gene: 9. CDR3 bases: TGTGCCATCAGTGAGTCACCCCTAGCGGGAGGTATTGATGAGCAGTTCTTC. Amino acids: CAISESPLAGGIDEQFF.

The chain employs TRBV2 and TRBJ1-4; no reliable D call. The germline V gene has CDR1 SNHLY and CDR2 FYNNEI. There are 13 residues in the CDR3. V lost 5 bases and J 6 bases, leaving 10 bases between the germline ends. The CDR3 loop reads CASSLREDEKLFF. DNA for the CDR3: TGTGCCAGCAGTCTTCGGGAGGATGAAAAACTGTTTTTT.

This clone was picked up one time. This chain connects TRBV4-2 to TRBJ1-2; 9 bases match TRBD1. Unmatched junction bases numbered 3, after V lost 3 bases and J lost 4 bases. This CDR3 has 14 residues. Germline V gives CDR1 LGHNA, CDR2 YNFKEQ. The CDR3: CASSQDRGLYGYTF. The CDR3, as DNA: TGTGCCAGCAGCCAGGACAGGGGACTCTATGGCTACACCTTC.

V usage is TRBV6-1 and J usage is TRBJ2-5; D not resolved. Germline V gives CDR1 MNHNS, CDR2 SASEGT. The CDR3 extends over 16 amino acids. With 3 bases removed from V and 4 bases from J, the gap between germline ends came to 18 bases. CDR3 region: CASSEARFSYLETQYF. Here the CDR3 DNA reads TGTGCCAGCAGTGAGGCACGGTTCTCGTATCTAGAGACCCAGTACTTC.